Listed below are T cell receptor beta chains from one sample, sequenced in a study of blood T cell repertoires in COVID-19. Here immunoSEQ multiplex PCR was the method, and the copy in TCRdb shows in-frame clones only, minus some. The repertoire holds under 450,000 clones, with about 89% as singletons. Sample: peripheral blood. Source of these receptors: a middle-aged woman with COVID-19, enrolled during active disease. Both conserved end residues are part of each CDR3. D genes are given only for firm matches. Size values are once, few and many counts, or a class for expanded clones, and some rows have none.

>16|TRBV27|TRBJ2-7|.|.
TGTGCCAGCAGCCCGACAGTATCCAGGGTAAACCACGAGCAGTACTTC
CASSPTVSRVNHEQYF
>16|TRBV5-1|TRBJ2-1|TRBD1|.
TGCGCCAGCAGCTTGGCAGACAGGGTCATATCCAATGAGCAGTTCTTC
CASSLADRVISNEQFF
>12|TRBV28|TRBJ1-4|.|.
TGTGCCAGCAGTGTGGCCCGTGAAAAACTGTTTTTT
CASSVAREKLFF
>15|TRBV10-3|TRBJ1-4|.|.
TGTGCCATCAGCCGTGACGGGGGACGAGGTGAAAAACTGTTTTTT
CAISRDGGRGEKLFF
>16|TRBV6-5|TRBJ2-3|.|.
TGTGCCAGCAGTTATCTCGCGCCAGGGAATCCCGATACGCAGTATTTT
CASSYLAPGNPDTQYF
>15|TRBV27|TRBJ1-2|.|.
TGTGCCAGCAGTTTTCAGGACCCGAGGGTCTATGGCTACACCTTC
CASSFQDPRVYGYTF
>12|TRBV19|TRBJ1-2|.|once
TGTGCCTCAACCACATCAGGGGTGGGCTACACCTTC
CASTTSGVGYTF
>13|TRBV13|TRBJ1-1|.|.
TGTGCCAGCATAAAACGACTTAACGGGGAAGCTTTCTTT
CASIKRLNGEAFF
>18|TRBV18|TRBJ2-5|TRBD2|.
TGTGCCAGCTCACCCGCCGCGACTAGCGGGAGGTTAGGGGAGACCCAGTACTTC
CASSPAATSGRLGETQYF
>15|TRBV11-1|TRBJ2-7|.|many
TGTGCCAGCAGCCTCGGAGCAGCCCCCTCCTACGAGCAGTACTTC
CASSLGAAPSYEQYF
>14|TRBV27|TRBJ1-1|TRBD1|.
TGTGCCAGCAGTAAGGGACAGGGGTGGACTGAAGCTTTCTTT
CASSKGQGWTEAFF
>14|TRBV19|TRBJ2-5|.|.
TGTGCCAGTAGTACCAGGGACAACCAAGAGACCCAGTACTTC
CASSTRDNQETQYF
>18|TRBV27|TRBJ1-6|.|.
TGTGCCAGCAGTTTACGGGTAGACAGTGGGAGGTGGAATTCACCCCTCCACTTT
CASSLRVDSGRWNSPLHF
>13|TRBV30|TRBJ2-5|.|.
TGTGCCTGGAGTAGTCTCGGGGGAGAGACCCAGTACTTC
CAWSSLGGETQYF
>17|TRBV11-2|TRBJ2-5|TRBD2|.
TGTGCCAGCAGCTTAGGGACTAGCGGGAGTTACCAAGAGACCCAGTACTTC
CASSLGTSGSYQETQYF
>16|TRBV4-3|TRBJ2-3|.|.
TGCGCCAGCAGCCAAGATCTCGGAGGGAGCACAGATACGCAGTATTTT
CASSQDLGGSTDTQYF
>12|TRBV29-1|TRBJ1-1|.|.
TGCAGCGTCGCCATCGGACTCGGGGAAGCTTTCTTT
CSVAIGLGEAFF
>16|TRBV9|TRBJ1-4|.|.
TGTGCCAGCAGCGTAGATGTCGGGACATATACCGAAAAACTGTTTTTT
CASSVDVGTYTEKLFF
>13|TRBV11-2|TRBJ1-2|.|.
TGTGCCAGCAGCCCTGTCTCTAACTATGGCTACACCTTC
CASSPVSNYGYTF
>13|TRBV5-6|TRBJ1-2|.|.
TGTGCCAGCAGTCCCTATTCCAACTATGGCTACACCTTC
CASSPYSNYGYTF
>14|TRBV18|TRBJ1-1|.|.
TGTGCCAGCTCCCTGGACAGTCAGAACACTGAAGCTTTCTTT
CASSLDSQNTEAFF
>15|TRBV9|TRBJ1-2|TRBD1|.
TGTGCCAGCAGCGGCTTCTGGACAGGGTCCTATGGCTACACCTTC
CASSGFWTGSYGYTF
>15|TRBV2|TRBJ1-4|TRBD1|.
TGTGCCAGCAGTGAGGGGGACAGAGATAATGAAAAACTGTTTTTT
CASSEGDRDNEKLFF
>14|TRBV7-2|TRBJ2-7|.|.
TGTGCCAGCAGCCAATCGCTCGCAGGCTACGAGCAGTACTTC
CASSQSLAGYEQYF
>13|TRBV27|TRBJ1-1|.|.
TGTGCCAGCAGTTTGAGCCGGAACACTGAAGCTTTCTTT
CASSLSRNTEAFF
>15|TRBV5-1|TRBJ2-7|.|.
TGCGCCAGCAGCTTGGCACCCCCCCAAAGCGTCGAGCAGTACTTC
CASSLAPPQSVEQYF
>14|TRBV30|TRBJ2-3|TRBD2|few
TGTGCCTGGGCCCTCGGGGGGAACACAGATACGCAGTATTTT
CAWALGGNTDTQYF
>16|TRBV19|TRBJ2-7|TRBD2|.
TGTGCCAGTAGTATACCCTCCCTAGCGGGAGGGGCCGAGCAGTACTTC
CASSIPSLAGGAEQYF
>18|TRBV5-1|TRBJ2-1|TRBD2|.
TGCGCCAGCAGCTTGGTTTGGAGCGGGGGCCGCTCCTACAATGAGCAGTTCTTC
CASSLVWSGGRSYNEQFF
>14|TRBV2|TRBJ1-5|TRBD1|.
TGTGCCAGCAGTGAACGCAGGGGGCCTCAGCCCCAGCATTTT
CASSERRGPQPQHF
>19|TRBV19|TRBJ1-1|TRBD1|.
TGTGCCAGTAGCACAATCAGCCAAGGGGGACAGGGCTTGAACACTGAAGCTTTCTTT
CASSTISQGGQGLNTEAFF
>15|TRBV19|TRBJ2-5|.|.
TGTGCCAGTAGTTATAGGCAGGGGGGTCAAGAGACCCAGTACTTC
CASSYRQGGQETQYF
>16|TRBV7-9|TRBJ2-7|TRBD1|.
TGTGCCAGCAGCTTGGTATCGGGACAGGGGTCCAACGAGCAGTACTTC
CASSLVSGQGSNEQYF
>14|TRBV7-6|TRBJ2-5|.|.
TGTGCCAGCAGCTTAGCGGGCGGGCAAGAGACCCAGTACTTC
CASSLAGGQETQYF
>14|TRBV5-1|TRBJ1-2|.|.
TGCGCCAGCAGCGTACAGAGCTCTAACTATGGCTACACCTTC
CASSVQSSNYGYTF
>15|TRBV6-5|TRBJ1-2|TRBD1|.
TGTGCCAGCAACGACAGGGGGCTATCGTCTTTCGGCTACACCTTC
CASNDRGLSSFGYTF
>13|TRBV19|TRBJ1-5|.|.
TGTGCCAGTAGTACAACAGGGTCTCAGCCCCAGCATTTT
CASSTTGSQPQHF
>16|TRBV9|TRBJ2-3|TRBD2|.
TGTGCCAGCAGCTTCGAGACTAGCGGGAGAGGCGATACGCAGTATTTT
CASSFETSGRGDTQYF
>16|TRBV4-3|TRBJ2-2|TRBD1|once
TGCGCCAGCAGCCACCCTTTAGGACAGGGGGCCGGGGAGCTGTTTTTT
CASSHPLGQGAGELFF
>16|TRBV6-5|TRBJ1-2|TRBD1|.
TGTGCCAGCAGTTACACAACAGGGGCCCCCCTCTATGGCTACACCTTC
CASSYTTGAPLYGYTF